This TCR beta chain was identified in a study of beta chain features in type 1 diabetes. This clone was seen many times. Its antigen is as yet unknown. Expressed TCRB transcripts got sequenced, as all isolated RNA was reverse transcribed. The protocol was immunoSEQ multiplex PCR, while the TCRdb copy is restricted to in-frame clones and leaves out a portion. Of about 160,000 clones listed, almost 8% are singletons. Study-level points and caveats: HLA influence on TCRB rearrangement stayed unresolved here. All four CD4+ subsets from Type 1 diabetes patients carried moderately but significantly shorter TCRB CDR3s.

This receptor was obtained from a man younger than 35 with type 1 diabetes. The specimen was central memory CD4+ T cells from blood.

CDR3 in DNA: TGTGCCAGCAGCACCGGACAGGGAGGGATAGATGGCTACACCTTC. This translates into CASSTGQGGIDGYTF. The rearrangement uses TRBV7-2 and TRBJ1-2; 8 nucleotides match TRBD1. V shed 5 bases, J shed 6 bases, and the junction held 11 bases outside the gene matches. Germline loops: CDR1 SGHTA, CDR2 FQGNSA. The CDR3 has 15 residues.